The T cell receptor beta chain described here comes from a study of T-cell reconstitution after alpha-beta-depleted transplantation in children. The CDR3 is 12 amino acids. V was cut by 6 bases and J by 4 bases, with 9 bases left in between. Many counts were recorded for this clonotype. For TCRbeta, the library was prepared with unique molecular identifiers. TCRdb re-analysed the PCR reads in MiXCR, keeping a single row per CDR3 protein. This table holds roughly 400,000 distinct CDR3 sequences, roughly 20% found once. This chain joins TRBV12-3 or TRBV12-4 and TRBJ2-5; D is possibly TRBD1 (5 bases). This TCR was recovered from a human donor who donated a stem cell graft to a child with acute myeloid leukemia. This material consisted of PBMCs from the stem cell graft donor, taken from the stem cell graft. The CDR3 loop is CASSLGAETQYF. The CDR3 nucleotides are TGTGCCAGCAGCCTTGGGGCAGAGACCCAGTACTTC.